This TCR beta chain was profiled in a study of blood T cell repertoires in COVID-19. Study-level background: The United States, Italy and Spain were the sources of the acute and convalescent COVID-19 samples. Nucleic acid was either cDNA or gDNA, and it came from T cells, B-cell-depleted T cells, or PBMCs.

Germline CDR1 WNHNN, CDR2 SYGVQD (reference sequence). V was pared by 6 bases and J by 5 bases, with 14 bases between. This CDR3 contains 13 residues. Participants had their cohort set by participant-reported clinical history. A COVID-19 case was met by exposed participants within 2 weeks before study entry. Only in-frame clones appear in the TCRdb table, and some are missing; sequencing was by immunoSEQ multiplex PCR. This table has some 300,000 clones, around 92% appearing once. Sequencing was performed on PBMCs or T cells enriched from blood (not recorded which). The chain carries TRBV10-1 and TRBJ2-7; D may be TRBD1 (6 bases). The receptor was derived from a woman between 50 and 59 years old who had been exposed to COVID-19. CDR3: CASRGQLAHEQYF. In nucleotides, the CDR3 is TGCGCCAGCAGAGGACAGTTAGCCCACGAGCAGTACTTC.